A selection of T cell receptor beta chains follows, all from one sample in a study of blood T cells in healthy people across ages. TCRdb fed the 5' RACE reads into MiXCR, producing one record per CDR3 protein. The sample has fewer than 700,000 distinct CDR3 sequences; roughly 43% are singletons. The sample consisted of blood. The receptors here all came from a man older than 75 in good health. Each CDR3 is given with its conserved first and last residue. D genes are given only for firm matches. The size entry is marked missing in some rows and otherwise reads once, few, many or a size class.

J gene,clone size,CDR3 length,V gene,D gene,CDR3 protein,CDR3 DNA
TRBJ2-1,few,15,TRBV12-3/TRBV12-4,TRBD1,CASWDRSSSYNEQFF,TGTGCCAGCTGGGACAGGTCCAGCTCCTACAATGAGCAGTTCTTC
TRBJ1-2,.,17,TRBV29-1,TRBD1,CSVGAKTGRASSYGYTF,TGCAGCGTTGGGGCAAAGACAGGGAGAGCGAGCAGCTATGGCTACACCTTC
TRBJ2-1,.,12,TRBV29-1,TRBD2,CSGGTSGREQFF,TGCAGCGGGGGGACTAGCGGGAGGGAGCAGTTCTTC
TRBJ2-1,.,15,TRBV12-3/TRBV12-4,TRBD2,CASSVLTSGSSEQFF,TGTGCCAGCAGTGTCCTGACTAGCGGGAGCTCTGAGCAGTTCTTC
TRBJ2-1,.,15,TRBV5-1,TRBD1,CASTPLGQSYNEQFF,TGCGCCAGCACCCCTTTGGGACAGTCCTACAATGAGCAGTTCTTC
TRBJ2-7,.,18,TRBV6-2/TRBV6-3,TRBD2,CASETGTSGRTSNYEQYF,TGTGCCAGCGAGACCGGGACTAGCGGGAGGACCTCGAACTACGAGCAGTACTTC
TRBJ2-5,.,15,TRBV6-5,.,CASSSPGEGAEEQYF,TGTGCCAGCAGTTCTCCAGGGGAAGGCGCCGAGGAGCAGTACTTC
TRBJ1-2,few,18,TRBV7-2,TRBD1,CASSLVPPGTGSAYGYTF,TGTGCCAGCAGCTTAGTCCCTCCCGGGACAGGGAGCGCCTATGGCTACACCTTC
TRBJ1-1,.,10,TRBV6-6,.,CAGGEIEAFF,TGTGCCGGGGGGGAGATTGAAGCTTTCTTT
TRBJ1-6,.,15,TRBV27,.,CATLPESSYNSPLHF,TGTGCCACCTTACCGGAAAGCTCCTATAATTCACCCCTCCACTTT
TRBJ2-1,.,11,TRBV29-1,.,CSFGADNEQFF,TGCAGCTTCGGAGCGGACAATGAGCAGTTCTTC
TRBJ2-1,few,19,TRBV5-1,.,CASSLGDPGLPSSYNEQFF,TGCGCCAGCAGCTTGGGTGACCCGGGGCTCCCGAGCTCCTACAATGAGCAGTTCTTC
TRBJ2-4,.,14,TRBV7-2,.,CASSWASDRNIQYF,TGTGCCAGCAGCTGGGCTAGCGACCGAAACATTCAGTACTTC
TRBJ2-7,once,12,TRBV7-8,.,CASTPGTYEQYF,TGTGCCAGCACCCCAGGGACCTACGAGCAGTACTTC
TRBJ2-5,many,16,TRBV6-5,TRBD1,CASSPTSTGVGETQYF,TGTGCCAGCAGTCCCACCTCGACAGGGGTTGGGGAGACCCAGTACTTC
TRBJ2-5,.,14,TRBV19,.,CASSIRGPQETQYF,TGTGCCAGTAGTATACGGGGACCTCAAGAGACCCAGTACTTC
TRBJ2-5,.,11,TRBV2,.,CASNYPETQYF,TGTGCCAGCAATTACCCAGAGACCCAGTACTTC
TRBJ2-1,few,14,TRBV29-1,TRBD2,CSVDRLAGSNEQFF,TGCAGCGTTGACCGGCTAGCGGGGAGTAATGAGCAGTTCTTC
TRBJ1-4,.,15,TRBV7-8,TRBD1,CASSPRQGTNEKLFF,TGTGCCAGCAGCCCTCGACAGGGAACTAATGAAAAACTGTTTTTT
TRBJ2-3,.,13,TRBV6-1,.,CASSERVTDTQYF,TGTGCCAGCAGTGAGCGGGTCACAGATACGCAGTATTTT
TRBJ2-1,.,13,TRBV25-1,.,CASQPSSYNEQFF,TGTGCCAGCCAGCCAAGCTCCTACAATGAGCAGTTCTTC
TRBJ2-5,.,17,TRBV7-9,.,CASSLDSGEAFGRTQYF,TGTGCCAGCAGCTTAGACTCCGGAGAGGCCTTCGGGAGGACCCAGTACTTC
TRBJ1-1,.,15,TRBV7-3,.,CASSPRRIGTSGAFF,TGTGCCAGCAGCCCCCGGCGCATAGGGACAAGCGGAGCTTTCTTT
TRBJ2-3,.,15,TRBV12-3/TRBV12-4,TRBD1,CASSVRGLNEDTQYF,TGTGCCAGCAGCGTCAGGGGGCTTAATGAAGATACGCAGTATTTT
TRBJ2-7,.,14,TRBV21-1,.,CASSKKWILYEQYF,TGTGCCAGCAGCAAAAAGTGGATTCTGTACGAGCAGTACTTC
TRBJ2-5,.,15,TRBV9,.,CASSVDWANQETQYF,TGTGCCAGCAGCGTAGACTGGGCGAACCAAGAGACCCAGTACTTC
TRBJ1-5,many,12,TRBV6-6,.,CATRESNQPQHF,TGTGCCACTAGGGAAAGCAATCAGCCCCAGCATTTT
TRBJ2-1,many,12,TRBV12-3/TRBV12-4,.,CASSPLYNEQFF,TGTGCCAGCAGTCCTCTTTACAATGAGCAGTTCTTC
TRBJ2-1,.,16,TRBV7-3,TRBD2,CASSLNGRAINDEQFF,TGTGCCAGCAGCTTAAACGGGAGGGCCATTAACGATGAGCAGTTCTTC
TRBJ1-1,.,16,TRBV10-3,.,CATQGKTRGDGPEAFF,TGTGCCACCCAAGGAAAGACCCGGGGAGATGGCCCTGAAGCTTTCTTT
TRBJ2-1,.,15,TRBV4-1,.,CASSQVPAAYNEQFF,TGCGCCAGCAGCCAAGTACCCGCGGCCTACAATGAGCAGTTCTTC
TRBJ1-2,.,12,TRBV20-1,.,CSAPQGGYGYTF,TGCAGTGCACCACAGGGAGGCTATGGCTACACCTTC
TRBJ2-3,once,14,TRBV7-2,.,CASSPSYHTDTQYF,TGTGCCAGCAGCCCTTCTTACCACACAGATACGCAGTATTTT
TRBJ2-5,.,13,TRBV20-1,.,CSARGTRKETQYF,TGCAGTGCCAGGGGGACTAGAAAAGAGACCCAGTACTTC
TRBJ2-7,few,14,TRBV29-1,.,CSVVDDSKSYEQYF,TGCAGCGTTGTTGACGACAGTAAGTCCTACGAGCAGTACTTC
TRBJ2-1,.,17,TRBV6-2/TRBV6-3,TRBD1,CASSYPITGAFRNEQFF,TGTGCCAGCAGTTACCCAATTACAGGGGCTTTCCGAAATGAGCAGTTCTTC
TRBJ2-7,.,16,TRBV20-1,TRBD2,CSARVASGGLYYEQYF,TGCAGTGCTAGGGTTGCTAGCGGGGGCCTGTACTACGAGCAGTACTTC
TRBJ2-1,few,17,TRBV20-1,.,CSAPDRVKLAGYNEQFF,TGCAGTGCTCCGGACAGGGTAAAACTAGCGGGTTACAATGAGCAGTTCTTC
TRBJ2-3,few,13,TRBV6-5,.,CASSWWGTDTQYF,TGTGCCAGCAGTTGGTGGGGGACAGATACGCAGTATTTT
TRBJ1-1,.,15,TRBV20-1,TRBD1,CSAREKGQARYEAFF,TGCAGTGCTAGAGAAAAGGGACAGGCGAGATATGAAGCTTTCTTT
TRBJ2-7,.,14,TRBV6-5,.,CASSYWPSSYEQYF,TGTGCCAGCAGTTACTGGCCGAGCTCCTACGAGCAGTACTTC
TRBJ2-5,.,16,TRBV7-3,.,CASSLSSGQVEETQYF,TGTGCCAGCAGCTTATCGAGCGGCCAAGTAGAGGAGACCCAGTACTTC
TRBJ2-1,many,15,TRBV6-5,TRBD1,CASSPPTGGYNEQFF,TGTGCCAGCAGTCCTCCGACAGGGGGTTACAATGAGCAGTTCTTC